The 31 T cell receptor beta chains reported below all come from one sample, sequenced in a study of ipilimumab plus nivolumab after autologous stem cell transplantation. Using immunoSEQ multiplex PCR, the repertoire was profiled, and TCRdb retains in-frame clones only, with some absent. The sample gives approximately 80,000 clones, approximately 83% of which show up once; approximately 2.2% is in the top ten. The sample here was PBMCs, taken in a trial of ipilimumab plus nivolumab as post-transplant consolidation. These TCRs come from a male donor with diffuse large B-cell lymphoma.

This clone was detected a few times. V usage is TRBV20-1 and J usage is TRBJ2-5, with D uncertain. V was trimmed by 6 bases and J by 1 base, leaving 3 bases between them. Per the germline V gene, CDR1 is DFQATT and CDR2 is SNEGSKA (reference sequence). This CDR3 has 10 residues. This chain's CDR3 is CSASQETQYF. In nucleotides, the CDR3 is TGCAGTGCCTCCCAAGAGACCCAGTACTTC.

V gene TRBV18 combines with J gene TRBJ2-4; perhaps TRBD2 as D (5 bases). The V gene lost 0 bases and the J gene lost 8 bases, with 8 bases spanning the gap. The CDR3 runs 13 residues. Germline assignment: CDR1 KGHSH and CDR2 LQKENI. For the CDR3, the DNA is TGTGCCAGCTCACCACCGGACGGGGACATTCAGTACTTC. This sequence encodes CASSPPDGDIQYF. Supplemented by reference TRBV18 and TRBJ2-4, the full variable domain reads NAGVMQNPRHLVRRRGQEARLRCSPMKGHSHVYWYRQLPEEGLKFMVYLQKENIIDESGMPKERFSAEFPKEGPSILRIQQVVRGDSAAYFCASSPPDGDIQYFGAGTRLSVL.

This chain links TRBV7-2 with TRBJ2-1; the D gene is possibly TRBD2 (5 bases). V was cut by 0 bases and J by 5 bases, with 14 bases left in between. The CDR3 sequence is 16 residues long. The germline V gene encodes CDR1 SGHTA and CDR2 FQGNSA. The CDR3 is CASSLAQTSRHNEQFF. The CDR3 region has the DNA TGTGCCAGCAGCTTAGCGCAAACTAGTCGGCACAATGAGCAGTTCTTC.

In the case of this clone: The sample carries other DNA sequences with the same CDR3. V gene TRBV5-1 combines with J gene TRBJ2-7; 8 bases agree with TRBD1. Per germline, CDR1 SGHRS and CDR2 YFSETQ. The CDR3 has 14 residues. J was trimmed by 1 base and V by 0 bases; bases with no gene match: 0. As DNA, the CDR3 is TGCGCCAGCAGCTTGGGACAGGGGTCCTACGAGCAGTACTTC. It codes for CASSLGQGSYEQYF.

V is TRBV6-1 and J is TRBJ2-5; 8 bases are shared with TRBD1. The junction had 5 bases not matched to a gene; V was cut back by 3 bases and J by 5 bases. Germline CDR1 MNHNS, CDR2 SASEGT. The CDR3 consists of 14 residues. CDR3 coding DNA: TGTGCCAGCAGTGAGGACAGGGTTAGGGAGACCCAGTACTTC. Translation gives CASSEDRVRETQYF.

This chain joins TRBV11-2 and TRBJ2-2; the D is unclear. There are 15 residues in the CDR3. The V end was cut by 4 bases, the J end by 0 bases, with 9 bases between. Germline values: CDR1 SGHAT, CDR2 FQNNGV. The DNA of the CDR3 is TGTGCCAGCAGCTATCCGGCTGCGAACACCGGGGAGCTGTTTTTT. It encodes CASSYPAANTGELFF.

This chain connects TRBV27 to TRBJ2-3, with TRBD1 as a possible D gene (5 bases). V was shortened by 7 bases and J by 3 bases, with 17 bases between the two germline ends. Germline lookup yields CDR1 MNHEY and CDR2 SMNVEV (reference sequence). CDR3 length: 15 amino acids. CDR3 coding DNA: TGTGCCAGCACTAACGAAGGGGTTCGGACAGATACGCAGTATTTT. Translating it yields CASTNEGVRTDTQYF.

CDR3: CASSYTTGQGALGTQYF. DNA for the CDR3: TGTGCCAGCAGCTACACTACGGGACAGGGGGCTTTAGGTACGCAGTATTTT. This chain links TRBV9 with TRBJ2-3; 12 bases align to TRBD1. Germline CDR1 is SGDLS and CDR2 is YYNGEE. CDR3 length: 17 residues. The trim removed 4 bases at V and 8 bases at J, leaving 14 bases unmatched.

The rearrangement joins TRBV7-9 to TRBJ2-4; D ambiguous. V lost 5 bases and J lost 1, with 18 bases in between. Germline V lookup: CDR1 SEHNR, CDR2 FQNEAQ (reference sequence). This CDR3 spans 17 amino acids. The CDR3 spells CASSPRAPLEAKNIQYF. In DNA form, the CDR3 reads TGTGCCAGCAGCCCACGGGCCCCGTTGGAGGCCAAAAACATTCAGTACTTC.

A word on this clone: The identical CDR3 is also encoded by other nucleotide sequences in the sample. The rearrangement joins TRBV5-1 to TRBJ1-2; a weak D match, TRBD1 (6 bases). Germline-derived CDR1 and CDR2 are SGHRS and YFSETQ. V lost 1 base and J 8 bases, leaving 9 bases between the germline ends. CDR3 length: 12 residues. The CDR3 protein is CASSLPGDGYTF. CDR3 in DNA: TGCGCCAGCAGCTTGCCAGGGGACGGCTACACCTTC. The whole variable domain, remainder taken from reference TRBV5-1 and TRBJ1-2, is KAGVTQTPRYLIKTRGQQVTLSCSPISGHRSVSWYQQTPGQGLQFLFEYFSETQRNKGNFPGRFSGRQFSNSRSEMNVSTLELGDSALYLCASSLPGDGYTFGSGTRLTVV.

The V call is TRBV5-4, the J call TRBJ2-2, with TRBD2 as a possible D gene (5 bases). Germline CDR1 reads SGHNT; CDR2 reads YYREEE (reference sequence). This CDR3 has 15 amino acids. V was clipped by 5 bases and J by 0 bases, with 11 bases between them. CDR3 nucleotide sequence: TGTGCCAGCAGTTCGCCGGGATCGAACACCGGGGAGCTGTTTTTT. Translated, it gives CASSSPGSNTGELFF.

J is TRBJ1-3 and V is TRBV6-5; 9 bases line up with TRBD1. The CDR3 covers 15 residues. Per germline, CDR1 MNHEY and CDR2 SVGAGI. After removal of 7 bases from V and 1 base from J, the junction contained 5 bases not matched to a gene. The CDR3 here is CASTLQGASGNTIYF. CDR3 nucleotide sequence: TGTGCCAGCACCTTACAGGGGGCTTCTGGAAACACCATATATTTT.

The chain uses TRBV7-2 and TRBJ2-3; 7 bases map to TRBD1. The trim removed 4 bases at V and 0 bases at J, leaving 4 bases unmatched. The CDR3 runs 15 residues. Germline-derived CDR1 and CDR2 are SGHTA and FQGNSA. The CDR3 is CASSSRRGSTDTQYF. The CDR3 DNA reads as TGTGCCAGCAGCTCGCGCAGGGGGAGCACAGATACGCAGTATTTT.

The V call is TRBV5-1, the J call TRBJ2-5; 8 bases fit TRBD1. V was pared by 0 bases and J by 2 bases, with 6 bases of the junction left unmatched. The CDR3 extends over 16 amino acids. Per germline, CDR1 SGHRS and CDR2 YFSETQ. The CDR3 is CASSLDGTGNQETQYF. The CDR3 DNA reads as TGCGCCAGCAGCTTGGATGGGACAGGCAATCAAGAGACCCAGTACTTC.

The rearrangement joins TRBV5-1 to TRBJ1-1; a weak D match, TRBD1 (5 bases). V dropped 3 bases and J dropped 1 base, with 22 bases sitting between them. This CDR3 is built from 18 residues. The V gene's germline CDR1 is SGHRS and CDR2 YFSETQ. The CDR3 region has the DNA TGCGCCAGCAGCTCGACCGGGACCTCCGTCCTTTCGAACACTGAAGCTTTCTTT. Translated: CASSSTGTSVLSNTEAFF. Full variable domain (remainder filled in from reference TRBV5-1 and TRBJ1-1): KAGVTQTPRYLIKTRGQQVTLSCSPISGHRSVSWYQQTPGQGLQFLFEYFSETQRNKGNFPGRFSGRQFSNSRSEMNVSTLELGDSALYLCASSSTGTSVLSNTEAFFGQGTRLTVV.

J is TRBJ2-3 and V is TRBV5-4, with D perhaps matching TRBD2 (5 bases). Trimming removed 3 bases at V and 1 base at J, with 18 bases between. The CDR3 runs to 17 residues. The germline CDR1 and CDR2 sequences are SGHNT and YYREEE (reference sequence). For the CDR3, the DNA is TGTGCCAGCAGCTCCGGACGGGATCGTTACGGCACAGATACGCAGTATTTT. As protein: CASSSGRDRYGTDTQYF.

This chain connects TRBV19 to TRBJ1-2; 9 bases line up with TRBD1. The germline gives CDR1 LNHDA, CDR2 SQIVND (reference sequence). The CDR3 has 14 residues. V lost 5 bases to trimming and J lost 4 bases; unmatched junction nucleotides: 5. This CDR3 reads CASSPETGGYGYTF. Written as DNA, the CDR3 is TGTGCCAGTAGTCCAGAGACAGGGGGCTATGGCTACACCTTC.

The J gene is TRBJ2-1, the V gene TRBV28; D might be TRBD2 (7 bases). The CDR3 consists of 14 residues. Per the germline V gene, CDR1 is MDHEN and CDR2 is SYDVKM. Trimming took 6 bases from V and 6 from J, leaving 15 bases between them. In nucleotides, the CDR3 is TGTGCCAGCAGGGGCACAGGGACTATCAATGAGCAGTTCTTC. Residues: CASRGTGTINEQFF.

J is TRBJ2-5 and V is TRBV19; D may be TRBD1 or TRBD2 (5 bases each). The length of the CDR3 is 13 residues. The germline V gene encodes CDR1 LNHDA and CDR2 SQIVND (reference sequence). The germline V and J ends were trimmed by 5 bases and 5 bases, with 12 bases remaining between them. DNA for the CDR3: TGTGCCAGTAGTCAACGGGACGTGGAGACCCAGTACTTC. It yields the protein CASSQRDVETQYF.

The genes are TRBV18 and TRBJ2-7; D is undetermined. Germline V CDR1 and CDR2: KGHSH, LQKENI. This CDR3 comprises 13 residues. V lost 1 base and J 6 bases, leaving 10 bases between the germline ends. The CDR3 loop reads CASSPREGLEQYF. DNA of the CDR3: TGTGCCAGCTCACCACGAGAAGGTCTCGAGCAGTACTTC. Together with reference TRBV18 and TRBJ2-7, the CDR3 gives the full variable domain: NAGVMQNPRHLVRRRGQEARLRCSPMKGHSHVYWYRQLPEEGLKFMVYLQKENIIDESGMPKERFSAEFPKEGPSILRIQQVVRGDSAAYFCASSPREGLEQYFGPGTRLTVT.

The chain combines TRBV7-8 with TRBJ1-1; D is possibly TRBD1 (5 bases). The CDR3 sequence is 17 residues long. Trimming took off 0 bases at V and 4 bases at J, with 18 bases between the two ends. Germline V lookup: CDR1 SGHVS, CDR2 FQNEAQ. The CDR3 bases are TGTGCCAGCAGCTTAGCGCGGGGGTCTGGGAGGGGCACTGAAGCTTTCTTT. Its translation: CASSLARGSGRGTEAFF.

This clone was seen only once. This chain uses TRBV5-4 with TRBJ1-1; D gene uncertain. Germline V gene lookup returns CDR1 SGHNT and CDR2 YYREEE (reference sequence). The CDR3 has 13 amino acids. V was shortened by 2 bases and J by 6 bases, with 11 bases between the two germline ends. DNA of the CDR3: TGTGCCAGCAGCTTAGACCCTCGCCCTGAAGCTTTCTTT. It codes for CASSLDPRPEAFF.

The chain is built from TRBV7-8 and TRBJ2-1; D possibly matches TRBD1 or TRBD2 (6 bases each). Germline-derived CDR1 and CDR2 are SGHVS and FQNEAQ. V was pared by 5 bases and J by 10 bases, with 18 bases between. The CDR3 is made up of 14 amino acids. The CDR3 sequence is CASSPRGPRGEQFF. The CDR3 region has the DNA TGTGCCAGCAGCCCTCGGGGGCCCAGAGGAGAGCAGTTCTTC.

This chain connects TRBV5-6 to TRBJ1-1; TRBD1 aligns across 8 bases. Trimming removed 3 bases from V and 4 bases from J; junction bases left unmatched: 2. Germline V CDR1 and CDR2: SGHDT, YYEEEE. The CDR3 has 13 residues. The chain's CDR3 is CASSYGQGTEAFF. CDR3 DNA: TGTGCCAGCAGCTACGGACAGGGCACTGAAGCTTTCTTT.

J is TRBJ2-3 and V is TRBV6-5; TRBD2 might be the D (6 bases). The CDR3 extends over 13 amino acids. The germline CDR1 and CDR2 sequences are MNHEY and SVGAGI. The V and J ends lost 6 bases and 2 bases respectively, with 9 bases between them. The CDR3 DNA sequence: TGTGCCAGCAGCGGAGGGTACACAGATACGCAGTATTTT. As protein: CASSGGYTDTQYF.

This chain links TRBV7-8 with TRBJ1-2; maybe TRBD1 (6 bases). CDR1 and CDR2 from the germline V gene are SGHVS and FQNEAQ. This CDR3 is 15 amino acids long. V lost 5 bases, J lost 4 bases, and 17 bases lay in between. The CDR3 loop is CASSPTHRVVYGYTF. The CDR3, as DNA: TGTGCCAGCAGCCCAACCCACAGGGTGGTCTATGGCTACACCTTC.

The rearrangement links TRBV7-2 to TRBJ2-4, with 9 bases identical to TRBD1. In germline, CDR1 is SGHTA, CDR2 FQGNSA. This CDR3 region has 17 residues. The junction had 14 bases not matched to a gene; V was cut back by 5 bases and J by 6 bases. The CDR3 region is CASSQGQGRKGRNIQYF. The CDR3 nucleotides read TGTGCCAGCAGCCAGGGACAGGGACGGAAGGGAAGAAACATTCAGTACTTC.

This clone has a handful of counts. The chain is built from TRBV15 and TRBJ1-2, with D possibly matching TRBD1 (6 bases). The germline V gene encodes CDR1 LNHNV and CDR2 YYDKDF (reference sequence). V dropped 4 bases and J dropped 8 bases, with 14 bases sitting between them. This CDR3 contains 13 residues. In DNA, the CDR3 is TGTGCCACCAGCACACCGGGACAATCGGGCTACACCTTC. Amino acid sequence: CATSTPGQSGYTF.

This clone was recorded a few times. The chain recombines TRBV5-1 with TRBJ1-6; 8 nucleotides match TRBD1. In germline, CDR1 is SGHRS, CDR2 YFSETQ. The trim removed 4 bases at V and 9 bases at J, leaving 6 bases unmatched. The CDR3 sequence is 14 residues long. This chain's CDR3 is CASSIGTGPSPLHF. The DNA for the CDR3 is TGCGCCAGCAGCATTGGGACAGGCCCTTCACCCCTCCACTTT.

In nucleotides, the CDR3 is TGTGCCAGCTCACCAAGGGGAAAGGCGGGCACCCAAAGTGATGGCTACACCTTC. Translated: CASSPRGKAGTQSDGYTF. The chain is built from TRBV18 and TRBJ1-2; tentatively, D is TRBD1 (5 bases). The CDR3 covers 18 residues. The germline gives CDR1 KGHSH, CDR2 LQKENI. V dropped 2 bases and J dropped 6 bases, with 25 bases sitting between them.

The chain uses TRBV6-6 and TRBJ1-1; TRBD1 aligns across 7 bases. J lost 1 base, V lost 8 bases, and 7 bases had no gene match. The CDR3 spans 14 residues. CDR1 and CDR2 (germline): MNHNY, SVGAGI (reference sequence). CDR3 sequence reads: CASGPQGTNTEAFF. The CDR3 region has the DNA TGTGCCAGCGGACCACAGGGGACGAACACTGAAGCTTTCTTT.